Shown below are 16 T cell receptor beta chains from a single sample sequenced in a study of blood T cells in healthy people across ages. Sample-barcoded 5' priming and a J-beta primer mix drove a second PCR of roughly 6 to 12 cycles. TCRdb redid the calling of the 5' RACE reads with MiXCR, one entry per CDR3 protein. The data show hundreds of thousands of distinct CDR3 sequences, roughly 43% seen once. The material sequenced was blood. The receptors shown here come from an elderly man in good health.

The rearrangement links TRBV7-2 to TRBJ2-7; D ambiguous. The CDR3 spans 12 residues. Germline values: CDR1 SGHTA, CDR2 FQGNSA. Deletions cut 1 base from V and 6 bases from J, with 7 bases between. The CDR3 coding sequence is TGTGCCAGCAGCTTAGATGCGAGCGAGCAGTACTTC. Translation gives CASSLDASEQYF.

This clonotype was detected ten times or more. This rearrangement joins TRBV29-1 to TRBJ2-7; 10 positions agree with TRBD1. V lost 6 bases and J lost 6; bases outside the gene matches: 5. This CDR3 has 12 amino acids. Germline V gene lookup returns CDR1 SQVTM and CDR2 ANQGSEA. CDR3 sequence reads: CSVSGQGTEQYF. CDR3 nucleotides: TGCAGCGTGTCGGGACAGGGGACCGAGCAGTACTTC.

DNA of the CDR3: TGTGCCAGCAGCTCCAGACTAGCGGGAGGATTATACGAGCAGTACTTC. Translation gives CASSSRLAGGLYEQYF. The chain is built from TRBV7-2 and TRBJ2-5; 13 nucleotides line up with TRBD2. Judging by the DNA end, TRBJ2-7 fits better; the J call may be wrong. CDR1 is SGHTA and CDR2 is FQGNSA in the germline V gene. This CDR3 has 16 residues.

This clonotype was seen ten or more times. The V and J genes are TRBV7-2 and TRBJ2-7, with 7 bases matching TRBD2. With 5 bases clipped from V and 2 bases from J, the junction kept 9 bases outside the gene matches. The length of the CDR3 is 15 residues. CDR1 is SGHTA, CDR2 FQGNSA, per germline. CDR3 residues: CASSEAGIRAYEQYF. In DNA, the CDR3 is TGTGCCAGCAGCGAAGCGGGAATCCGTGCCTACGAGCAGTACTTC.

With regard to this clonotype: At one end the junction does not follow the germline gene, possibly because of a read error. The chain recombines TRBV6-6 with TRBJ1-3; D possibly corresponds to TRBD1 (5 bases). The CDR3 has 16 amino acids. Germline CDR1 is MNHNY and CDR2 is SVGAGI (reference sequence). CDR3 nucleotides: TGTGCCAGCAGGTCGACAGCCACCTTCTCTGGAGACACCATATATTTT. It is translated as CASRSTATFSGDTIYF.

This clonotype was found a few times. V gene TRBV4-3 combines with J gene TRBJ2-3; the D call may be TRBD1 or TRBD2 (5 bases each). Germline V gives CDR1 LGHNA, CDR2 YSLEER. V was pared by 0 bases and J by 6 bases, with 10 bases between. The CDR3 is 14 amino acids. CDR3 in DNA: TGCGCCAGCAGCCAAGATAACGGGGCGGATACGCAGTATTTT. It yields the protein CASSQDNGADTQYF.

This chain links TRBV29-1 with TRBJ2-7, with D tentatively TRBD1 or TRBD2 (6 bases each). The J call may not be correct, given that the DNA end is closer to TRBJ2-5. The CDR3 totals 17 residues. CDR1 SQVTM and CDR2 ANQGSEA come from the germline V gene. The CDR3 loop is CSVAGRGTGGISETQYF. The CDR3 DNA reads as TGCAGCGTCGCAGGGAGAGGGACTGGGGGCATCTCCGAGACCCAGTACTTC.

This clonotype appeared a single time. The chain is built from TRBV5-1 and TRBJ2-1; the D gene is possibly TRBD1 (5 bases). V lost 0 bases and J 0 bases, leaving 7 bases between the germline ends. The CDR3 spans 15 residues. Germline-derived CDR1 and CDR2 are SGHRS and YFSETQ. The chain's CDR3 is CASSLEQVSYNEQFF. In DNA, the CDR3 is TGCGCCAGCAGCTTGGAACAGGTCTCCTACAATGAGCAGTTCTTC.

The V and J genes are TRBV20-1 and TRBJ2-5; 9 positions match TRBD2. The DNA end favors TRBJ2-7, so the J call may be wrong. Germline CDR1 is DFQATT and CDR2 is SNEGSKA (reference sequence). The CDR3 is 13 residues long. In DNA form, the CDR3 reads TGCAGTGCACCTAGCGGGATTGGGGTCGAGCAGTACTTC. Amino acid sequence: CSAPSGIGVEQYF.

In this sample, this clonotype turned up many times. V is TRBV6-6 and J is TRBJ2-7, with 8 bases identical to TRBD1. CDR3 length: 14 amino acids. The trim removed 3 bases at V and 2 bases at J, leaving 3 bases unmatched. Germline V CDR1 and CDR2: MNHNY, SVGAGI (reference sequence). DNA of the CDR3: TGTGCCAGCAGTTATCGGACAGGGACCTACGAGCAGTACTTC. Translation: CASSYRTGTYEQYF.

Regarding this clonotype: A much larger clonotype is one base distant, so this may be a read error. V usage is TRBV6-6 and J usage is TRBJ2-7; 10 positions match TRBD1. CDR3 length: 12 residues. Looked up from germline, CDR1 is MNHNY and CDR2 is SVGAGI (reference sequence). DNA for the CDR3: TGTACCAGTGCCGGGACAGGGGACGAGCAGTACTTC. Translation: CTSAGTGDEQYF.

This chain links TRBV20-1 with TRBJ1-5; unclear D gene. The CDR3 is 13 amino acids. Trimming stripped 2 bases from V and 0 bases from J, with 5 bases between. The germline V gene has CDR1 DFQATT and CDR2 SNEGSKA (reference sequence). The CDR3 DNA reads TGCAGTGCTAGAACGTATAGCAATCAGCCCCAGCATTTT. This sequence encodes CSARTYSNQPQHF.

This clonotype was seen more than once but under ten times. The V gene is TRBV3-1, the J gene TRBJ2-7; 7 nucleotides agree with TRBD1. The CDR3 is 15 amino acids. Germline V CDR1 and CDR2: LGHDT, YNNKEL (reference sequence). Trimming took 5 bases from V and 1 from J; bases not matched to a gene: 8. The CDR3 sequence: CASSSRQGYSYEQYF. CDR3 bases: TGTGCCAGCAGCTCGAGACAGGGATATTCCTACGAGCAGTACTTC.

This clonotype has a handful of counts. The chain joins TRBV4-2 to TRBJ2-3, with 7 bases matching TRBD1. The ends lost 6 bases at V and 5 bases at J; junction bases unmatched: 8. The CDR3 length is 14 residues. Germline V gives CDR1 LGHNA, CDR2 YNFKEQ. DNA of the CDR3: TGTGCCAGCAGTCCCGGGACAGCCGAAGATACGCAGTATTTT. Translation gives CASSPGTAEDTQYF.

J is TRBJ2-1 and V is TRBV6-2 or TRBV6-3, with D uncertain. V dropped 0 bases and J dropped 5 bases, with 8 bases sitting between them. The CDR3 runs to 14 residues. CDR1 and CDR2 from the germline V gene are MNHEY and SVGEGT. The CDR3 DNA follows: TGTGCCAGCAGTTACTCTAGGACCCACAATGAGCAGTTCTTC. Its protein is CASSYSRTHNEQFF.

This rearrangement joins TRBV10-2 to TRBJ1-2; TRBD1 matches 8 bases. This CDR3 is 16 amino acids long. Trimming removed 9 bases from V and 1 base from J; junction bases left unmatched: 13. Germline CDR1 reads WSHSY; CDR2 reads SAAADI. This CDR3 is CASGQPGGFDNYGYTF. The CDR3 DNA reads TGCGCCAGTGGGCAGCCAGGGGGCTTCGATAACTATGGCTACACCTTC.